The clone carrying this TCR beta chain has a handful of counts. Antigen unknown. The sample belongs to a study of T-cell memory formation after mild COVID-19. Study-wide background: Clustering of TCRs was largely donor specific.

Study results and limitations: Pre-infection memory harbored some responding clones, suggesting cross-reactive memory joined. Clones contracting day 15 to 85 were balanced CD4/CD8; later expanders leaned CD4+.

V lost 0 bases to trimming and J lost 6 bases, with 12 bases between them. Germline CDR1 and CDR2: MNHEY and SMNVEV (reference sequence). The CDR3 extends over 16 amino acids. 5'RACE primed at constant segments yielded TCR alpha and TCR beta cDNA libraries bearing sample barcodes and UMIs. TCRdb re-called the 5' RACE reads through MiXCR, storing one row per CDR3 protein. The sample holds 200,000 to 300,000 distinct CDR3 sequences, 15% to 20% seen once. The gene calls are TRBV27 and TRBJ1-6, with D perhaps TRBD1 (5 bases). This TCR was recovered from a man between 18 and 29 years old who had mild COVID-19 (a few samples of this study predate the infection). Cell type and time point are not known. The material sequenced was PBMCs or a T cell subset sorted from them (not recorded which). The CDR3 DNA is TGTGCCAGCAGTTTATCGACCGGGGGGACTAATTCACCCCTCCACTTT. Its protein is CASSLSTGGTNSPLHF.